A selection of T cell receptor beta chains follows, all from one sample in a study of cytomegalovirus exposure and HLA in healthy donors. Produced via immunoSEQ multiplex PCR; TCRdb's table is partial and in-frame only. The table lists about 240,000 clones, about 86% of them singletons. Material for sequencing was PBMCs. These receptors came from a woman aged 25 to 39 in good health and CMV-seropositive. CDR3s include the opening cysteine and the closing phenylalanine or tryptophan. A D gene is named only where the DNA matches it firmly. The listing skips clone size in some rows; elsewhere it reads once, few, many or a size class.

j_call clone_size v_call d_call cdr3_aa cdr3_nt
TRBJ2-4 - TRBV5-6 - CASEPSPPGAKNIQYF TGTGCCAGCGAACCTAGCCCACCCGGAGCCAAAAACATTCAGTACTTC
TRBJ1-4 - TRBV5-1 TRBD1 CASSEDRVATNEKLFF TGCGCCAGCAGCGAGGACAGGGTTGCAACTAATGAAAAACTGTTTTTT
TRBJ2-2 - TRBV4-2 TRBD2 CASSQEGLADGNTGELFF TGTGCCAGCAGCCAGGAGGGACTAGCGGATGGGAACACCGGGGAGCTGTTTTTT
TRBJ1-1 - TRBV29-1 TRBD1 CSVDTRGARENTEAFF TGCAGCGTTGATACCAGGGGGGCCAGGGAGAACACTGAAGCTTTCTTT
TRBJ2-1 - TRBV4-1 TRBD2 CASSQATGVRGSAYNEQFF TGCGCCAGCAGCCAAGCCACCGGGGTGCGCGGGAGTGCCTACAATGAGCAGTTCTTC
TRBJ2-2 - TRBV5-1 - CASSLGIGDPGELFF TGCGCCAGCAGCTTGGGAATCGGGGATCCGGGGGAGCTGTTTTTT
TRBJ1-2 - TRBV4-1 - CASSHANTGSYGYTF TGCGCCAGCAGCCATGCTAACACGGGATCATATGGCTACACCTTC
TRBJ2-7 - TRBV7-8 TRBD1 CASSLAHGQAYEQYF TGTGCCAGCAGCTTAGCCCACGGACAGGCCTACGAGCAGTACTTC
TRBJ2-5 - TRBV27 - CASSHRDTPLRAQYF TGTGCCAGCAGCCACCGGGACACACCGCTAAGGGCCCAGTACTTC
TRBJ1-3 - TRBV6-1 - CASTTDSGNTIYF TGTGCCAGCACGACAGACTCTGGAAACACCATATATTTT
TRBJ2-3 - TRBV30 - CAWSVSGPPDTQYF TGTGCCTGGAGTGTATCAGGCCCCCCAGATACGCAGTATTTT
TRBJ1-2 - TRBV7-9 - CASSTPYPPRGYGYTF TGTGCCAGCAGCACCCCTTACCCCCCACGGGGCTATGGCTACACCTTC
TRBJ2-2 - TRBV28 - CASSLQVSAAGELFF TGTGCCAGCAGCTTACAGGTGTCGGCCGCCGGGGAGCTGTTTTTT
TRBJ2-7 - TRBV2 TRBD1 CASSPGTGNLYEQYF TGTGCCAGCAGTCCCGGGACAGGGAACCTCTACGAGCAGTACTTC
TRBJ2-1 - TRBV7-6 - CASSFSRVALGGEQFF TGTGCCAGCAGCTTCTCCAGGGTGGCCCTAGGCGGTGAGCAGTTCTTC
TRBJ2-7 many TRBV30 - CAWSVSVYEQYF TGTGCCTGGAGTGTCTCGGTCTACGAGCAGTACTTC
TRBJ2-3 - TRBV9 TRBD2 CASSPSSGLSTDTQYF TGTGCCAGCAGCCCATCTAGCGGCCTAAGCACAGATACGCAGTATTTT
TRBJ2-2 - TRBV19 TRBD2 CASSTSGGGTGELFF TGTGCCAGTAGCACTAGCGGGGGTGGCACCGGGGAGCTGTTTTTT
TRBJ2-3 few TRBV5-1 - CASSSIPGTSLDTQYF TGCGCCAGCAGCTCAATTCCCGGGACATCCTTAGATACGCAGTATTTT
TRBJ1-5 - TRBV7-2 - CASSLKGSSQPQHF TGTGCCAGCAGCTTAAAGGGGTCGAGTCAGCCCCAGCATTTT
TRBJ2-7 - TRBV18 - CASSRGPSYEQYF TGTGCCAGCTCCAGGGGCCCCTCCTACGAGCAGTACTTC
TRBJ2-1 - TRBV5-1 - CASSLSVPLDEQFF TGCGCCAGCAGCTTGTCGGTCCCCCTTGATGAGCAGTTCTTC
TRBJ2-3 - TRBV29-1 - CSVEQTRRTDTQYF TGCAGCGTTGAACAGACTAGACGCACAGATACGCAGTATTTT
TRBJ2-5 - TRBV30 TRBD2 CAWSVKLAGAETQYF TGTGCCTGGAGTGTAAAACTAGCGGGGGCAGAGACCCAGTACTTC
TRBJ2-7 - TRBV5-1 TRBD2 CASSFAGETYEQYF TGCGCCAGCAGCTTCGCGGGAGAGACCTACGAGCAGTACTTC
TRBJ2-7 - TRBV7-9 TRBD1 CASSDRTGNEQYF TGTGCCAGCAGCGATAGGACAGGGAACGAGCAGTACTTC
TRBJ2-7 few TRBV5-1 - CASSLGGHESKAYEQYF TGCGCCAGCAGCTTGGGGGGGCACGAAAGTAAAGCCTACGAGCAGTACTTC
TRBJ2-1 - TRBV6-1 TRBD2 CASSETSGRVYEQFF TGTGCCAGCAGTGAGACTAGCGGGAGGGTCTATGAGCAGTTCTTC
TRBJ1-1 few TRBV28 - CASVASLNTEAFF TGTGCCAGCGTTGCTAGCTTGAACACTGAAGCTTTCTTT
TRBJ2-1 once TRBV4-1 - CASSQAGNYNEQFF TGCGCCAGCAGCCAAGCGGGAAACTACAATGAGCAGTTCTTC
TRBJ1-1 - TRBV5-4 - CASSAVNRGTEAFF TGTGCCAGCAGTGCGGTGAATCGAGGGACTGAAGCTTTCTTT
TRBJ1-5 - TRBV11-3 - CASSLGLPGQGLMSGQPQHF TGTGCCAGCAGCTTAGGCCTGCCTGGGCAGGGCCTTATGTCGGGTCAGCCCCAGCATTTT
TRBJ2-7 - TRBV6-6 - CASSAPSGGGSYEQYF TGTGCCAGCAGTGCCCCTAGCGGAGGGGGCTCCTACGAGCAGTACTTC
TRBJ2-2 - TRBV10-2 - CASSESWNTGELFF TGCGCCAGCAGTGAGTCCTGGAACACCGGGGAGCTGTTTTTT
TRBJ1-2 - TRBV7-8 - CASSLVVEGRYTF TGTGCCAGCAGCTTAGTTGTAGAGGGTCGCTACACCTTC
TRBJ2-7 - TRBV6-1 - CASSDTESYEQYF TGTGCCAGCTCCGACACCGAATCTTACGAGCAGTACTTC
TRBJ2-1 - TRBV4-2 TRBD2 CASSLRPGGPGEQFF TGTGCCAGCAGCCTAAGGCCGGGAGGGCCGGGTGAGCAGTTCTTC
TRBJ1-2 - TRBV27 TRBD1 CASGDSYYGYTF TGTGCCAGCGGGGACAGCTACTATGGCTACACCTTC
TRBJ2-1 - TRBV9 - CASSVTTGQLMDEQFF TGTGCCAGCAGCGTCACCACAGGGCAGCTTATGGATGAGCAGTTCTTC